The 16 T cell receptor beta chains presented below share a single source sample, sequenced in a study of prognosis after radiotherapy for stage I lung cancer (dated by TCRdb to the early 2020s). The sequencing machine was an Illumina HiSeq 3000. Two rounds of multiplex PCR were used to amplify the TCR beta CDR3 region from genomic DNA. The first PCR round used primers specific to each TRBV and TRBJ gene, with sequences filed in Chinese patent CN105087789A. The public sequencing data were trimmed at Q25 with fastp and processed into clonotypes with MiXCR by TCRdb, which kept only in-frame beta chains. Rows with a matching CDR3 protein are joined into one entry that keeps the most common DNA and genes. The sample yields 30,000 to 40,000 distinct CDR3 sequences; around a quarter were counted once. The ten largest account for 25% of the sample. The sequences come from PBMCs, collected before or after stereotactic body radiation therapy (not recorded which). The receptors derive from a donor aged 50 or older with non-small cell lung cancer.

This clonotype was seen repeatedly, ten times or more. J is TRBJ2-7 and V is TRBV12-3 or TRBV12-4; D remains ambiguous. The CDR3 has 14 amino acids. The V and J ends lost 6 bases and 3 bases respectively, with 15 bases between them. CDR3 sequence (DNA): TGTGCCAGCAGGGCGGCTACGACAAGCTACGAGCAGTACTTC. Translated, it gives CASRAATTSYEQYF.

This clonotype has a single count. The gene calls are TRBV19 and TRBJ2-1; 10 bases fit TRBD2. Germline V gives CDR1 LNHDA, CDR2 SQIVND (reference sequence). The junction had 6 bases not matched to a gene; V was cut back by 5 bases and J by 5 bases. This CDR3 has 15 residues. The CDR3 spells CASSLTSGHHNEQFF. DNA of the CDR3: TGTGCCAGTAGTTTGACTAGCGGGCACCACAATGAGCAGTTCTTC.

With respect to this clonotype: A much larger clone lies a single base off, so this may be a read error. This chain connects TRBV7-6 to TRBJ1-5; the D is unclear. Trimming cost V 3 bases and J 0 bases, with 6 bases left between them. There are 14 residues in the CDR3. Looked up from germline, CDR1 is SGHVS and CDR2 is FNYEAQ. The CDR3 DNA reads as TGTGCCAGCAGCTTTGATGGTAGCAATCAGCCCCAGCATTTT. As protein: CASSFDGSNQPQHF.

Remarks on this clonotype: This sequence is one base from a far larger clone and is likely a read error. The V call is TRBV6-1, the J call TRBJ2-1; tentative D call: TRBD1 (6 bases). CDR3 length: 14 residues. Trimming left V 6 bases short and J 3 bases short, with 12 bases between. The germline V gene has CDR1 MNHNS and CDR2 SASEGT. As DNA, the CDR3 is TGTGCCAGCAGCGACGGGACATACTACAATGAGCAGTTCTTC. It is translated as CASSDGTYYNEQFF.

In regard to this clonotype: At one of its ends the junction is not consistent with the germline gene, which may arise from a read error. V usage is TRBV12-3 or TRBV12-4 and J usage is TRBJ1-4, with 9 bases aligning to TRBD1. CDR3 length equals 18 residues. CDR3 region: CASILGGDRASTNEKLFF. Written as DNA, the CDR3 is TGTGCCAGCATTTTAGGCGGGGACAGGGCGTCAACTAATGAAAAACTGTTTTTT.

Worth noting for this clonotype: Possible read error: a much larger clone is one base away. The V gene is TRBV7-2, the J gene TRBJ1-2; TRBD1 might be the D (5 bases). This CDR3 contains 11 residues. Per the germline V gene, CDR1 is SGHTA and CDR2 is FQGNSA. In DNA, the CDR3 is TGTGCCAGCAGCCCTCAGGGTCAACTTGACTTC. Translation gives CASSPQGQLDF.

The chain joins TRBV28 to TRBJ2-7, with TRBD1 matching 9 bases. The germline V gene has CDR1 MDHEN and CDR2 SYDVKM. J gave up 4 bases and V 3 bases, and 10 bases lay outside the gene matches. CDR3 length equals 16 residues. CDR3 sequence (DNA): TGTGCCAGCAGTTTGGGACCGGGACAGGGTTCTTACGAGCAGTACTTC. Its protein product is CASSLGPGQGSYEQYF.

By proportion, this clonotype is medium-sized. For the CDR3, the DNA is TGTGCCAGCCTCTTTACTAGCGGGGGGATAAATGAGCAGTTCTTC. Its protein is CASLFTSGGINEQFF. The chain recombines TRBV7-9 with TRBJ2-1; TRBD2 agrees at 12 bases. This CDR3 has 15 residues. Looked up from germline, CDR1 is SEHNR and CDR2 is FQNEAQ (reference sequence). V was pared by 8 bases and J by 7 bases, with 9 bases of the junction left unmatched.

At least ten counts were recorded for this clonotype. The chain links TRBV11-2 to TRBJ2-7, with TRBD1 matching over 9 bases. The CDR3 is made up of 15 amino acids. J gave up 6 bases and V 6 bases, and 12 bases lay outside the gene matches. CDR1 and CDR2 (germline): SGHAT, FQNNGV. The CDR3 loop reads CASSPERTGAGEQYF. As DNA, the CDR3 is TGTGCCAGCAGTCCGGAGCGGACAGGGGCTGGCGAGCAGTACTTC.

This clonotype has ten or more counts. The CDR3 region is CASSPALGVQRASYNEQFF. The CDR3 bases are TGTGCCAGCAGCCCGGCGTTAGGGGTCCAACGAGCCTCCTACAATGAGCAGTTCTTC. The rearrangement uses TRBV6-1 and TRBJ2-1, with D tentatively TRBD1 (5 bases). Germline-derived CDR1 and CDR2 are MNHNS and SASEGT. V was trimmed by 6 bases and J by 0 bases, leaving 24 bases between them. The CDR3 has 19 amino acids.

There are a few counts of this clonotype. The J gene is TRBJ2-3, the V gene TRBV5-6; TRBD2 matches 7 bases. Losses at the gene ends were 0 bases for V and 5 bases for J; bases not matched to a gene: 6. CDR1 SGHDT and CDR2 YYEEEE come from the germline V gene. CDR3 length equals 15 residues. The CDR3: CASSLDGGSGDTQYF. Written as DNA, the CDR3 is TGTGCCAGCAGCTTGGACGGCGGGAGTGGAGATACGCAGTATTTT.

Ten or more counts support this clonotype. The V call is TRBV28, the J call TRBJ1-2; possible D gene TRBD1, 5 bases. Germline V gene data show CDR1 as MDHEN and CDR2 as SYDVKM. The CDR3 length is 12 residues. Trimming stripped 8 bases from V and 12 bases from J, with 19 bases between. CDR3 nucleotide sequence: TGTGCCAGCGGTCAGGGCAGGAAAACTAACACCTTC. It encodes CASGQGRKTNTF.

This clonotype was counted ten times or more. The chain combines TRBV12-3 or TRBV12-4 with TRBJ2-1; no clear D gene. This CDR3 spans 15 amino acids. Trimming cost V 2 bases and J 0 bases, with 8 bases left between them. This CDR3 is CASSLMGNSYNEQFF. In nucleotides, the CDR3 is TGTGCCAGCAGTTTAATGGGAAACTCCTACAATGAGCAGTTCTTC.

In its sample, this clonotype was seen many times. The rearrangement joins TRBV28 to TRBJ1-5; D unclear. V shed 6 bases and J shed 0 bases, with 12 bases lying between them. This CDR3 contains 15 residues. Germline CDR1 and CDR2: MDHEN and SYDVKM. The CDR3 sequence: CASRSRANSNQPQHF. The CDR3 bases are TGTGCCAGCAGATCCCGGGCCAATAGCAATCAGCCCCAGCATTTT.

At least ten counts were recorded for this clonotype. V is TRBV20-1 and J is TRBJ1-1; D may be TRBD1 (5 bases). The CDR3 has 13 amino acids. Germline CDR1 reads DFQATT; CDR2 reads SNEGSKA (reference sequence). V lost 3 bases and J lost 8, with 16 bases in between. This chain's CDR3 is CSASVGTGSEAFF. Here the CDR3 DNA reads TGCAGTGCTAGTGTAGGGACTGGATCCGAAGCTTTCTTT.

At least ten counts were recorded for this clonotype. The chain carries TRBV13 and TRBJ2-7; D uncertain. Germline V gene data show CDR1 as PRHDT and CDR2 as FYEKMQ (reference sequence). The V and J ends lost 4 bases and 3 bases respectively, with 10 bases between them. The CDR3 totals 13 residues. CDR3 nucleotide sequence: TGTGCCAGCAGCTCGTCCCAAAGCTACGAGCAGTACTTC. Translated: CASSSSQSYEQYF.